These 7 T cell receptor beta chains share one sample of origin, sequenced in a study of immune evolution from preneoplasia to lung adenocarcinoma (dated by TCRdb to 2020 to 2023). Libraries came from the immunoSEQ multiplex PCR assay. This is the immuneACCESS table as TCRdb keeps it, with only in-frame sequences that have V and J called. A part of the clones is gone; compared with another copy, unresolved V genes explain less than half, and the rest is unexplained. The sample profile shows 11,000 to 15,000 clones; 85% to 90% of them were found once. Together, the top ten hold 2.5% to 3.5% of the sample. The source material was FFPE lung adenocarcinoma in situ tissue. The cell subset or site label here, explained by the study, means: preinvasive adenocarcinoma in situ (AIS). All receptors come from a donor at least 70 years old with lung adenocarcinoma.

J is TRBJ1-2 and V is TRBV10-3; D is ambiguous. Trimming cost V 2 bases and J 2 bases, with 9 bases left between them. Germline lookup yields CDR1 ENHRY and CDR2 SYGVKD. The CDR3 loop spans 14 amino acids. The CDR3 DNA is TGTGCCATCAGTGAGCAAGGAGACAACTATGGCTACACCTTC. Translated: CAISEQGDNYGYTF.

The chain has TRBV5-1 and TRBJ2-2; perhaps TRBD2 as D (6 bases). This CDR3 spans 15 amino acids. Trimming removed 5 bases at V and 0 bases at J, with 11 bases between. Germline CDR1 and CDR2: SGHRS and YFSETQ. The CDR3 sequence is CASRPGGANTGELFF. Here the CDR3 DNA reads TGCGCCAGCAGGCCGGGCGGGGCGAACACCGGGGAGCTGTTTTTT.

The chain links TRBV7-2 to TRBJ1-1; possibly TRBD1 for D (6 bases). V was cut by 1 base and J by 10 bases, with 13 bases left in between. The CDR3 contains 13 residues. Per germline, CDR1 SGHTA and CDR2 FQGNSA. CDR3 residues: CASSLDPGEGAFF. CDR3 nucleotide sequence: TGTGCCAGCAGCTTAGATCCAGGGGAGGGAGCTTTCTTT.

The chain recombines TRBV19 with TRBJ1-3; no clear D gene. V shed 6 bases and J shed 0 bases, with 9 bases lying between them. In germline, CDR1 is LNHDA, CDR2 SQIVND (reference sequence). This CDR3 comprises 14 residues. CDR3 DNA sequence: TGTGCCAGTAGGGTCACCAACTCTGGAAACACCATATATTTT. This codes for CASRVTNSGNTIYF.

This chain uses TRBV5-1 with TRBJ1-4; 8 bases map to TRBD1. V shed 0 bases and J 10 bases; nucleotides not matched to a gene: 5. This CDR3 spans 14 amino acids. From germline, CDR1 is SGHRS and CDR2 YFSETQ. The CDR3 DNA reads TGCGCCAGCAGCTTGGACCAGGGGGCGGGAAAACTGTTTTTT. This sequence encodes CASSLDQGAGKLFF.

This clone is a singleton in its sample. The V call is TRBV18, the J call TRBJ1-2, with 9 bases that match TRBD1. The V and J ends lost 8 bases and 8 bases, in that order; junction bases with no gene match: 9. Germline CDR1 is KGHSH and CDR2 is LQKENI. This CDR3 has 13 residues. Written as DNA, the CDR3 is TGTGCCAGCGCCCGGGACAGGGTTGGCGGCTACACCTTC. It is translated as CASARDRVGGYTF.

V and J are TRBV28 and TRBJ1-1, with D maybe TRBD1 (5 bases). Deletions cut 7 bases from V and 0 bases from J, with 15 bases between. In germline, CDR1 is MDHEN, CDR2 SYDVKM. There are 15 residues in the CDR3. CDR3 loop: CASTSSQGLNTEAFF. The CDR3 DNA reads TGTGCCAGCACCTCCAGCCAGGGTTTGAACACTGAAGCTTTCTTT.